This TCR beta chain was found in a study of early T cells in non-severe SARS-CoV-2 infection. On the study more broadly: Unsorted whole-blood RNA was sequenced in bulk, leaving chains unpaired.

As for this clonotype: Antigen unknown. One end of the junction fails to match germline, which may point to a read error.

One entry per CDR3 protein, called by TCRdb with MiXCR from the 5' RACE reads. Of approximately 50,000 distinct CDR3 sequences in the sample, 7.5% to 10% were seen once. The germline gives CDR1 SGHRS, CDR2 YFSETQ. The CDR3 has 13 amino acids. Points from the study as a whole: VDJdb matching, biased toward anti-spike CD8 responses, missed private and CD4 specificities.

The chain combines TRBV5-1 with TRBJ1-1, with D perhaps matching TRBD1 (6 bases). This clonotype was sampled from an adult who was a healthcare worker with PCR-confirmed SARS-CoV-2 infection or an uninfected control (not recorded which). The specimen sequenced was whole blood. The CDR3: CTSSFRGSAEAFF. CDR3 DNA sequence: TGCACCAGCAGCTTTAGGGGGAGCGCTGAAGCTTTTTTT.